The 12 T cell receptor beta chains below come from one sample, sequenced in a study of shared clonotypes between healthy human individuals. Selected positively for CCR7 and CD45RO-negative, naive CD8 cells excluded terminally differentiated effector memory CD45RA+ cells. Measured with immunoSEQ multiplex PCR; TCRdb has only the in-frame clones, and not every one. The sample includes about 1.9 million clones, roughly 95% of them seen just once. The specimen sequenced was naive CD8+ T cells from PBMCs. The receptors here all came from a man aged 18 to 35 in good health. Some clones in this sample may be carry-over from other donors' samples.

V and J are TRBV9 and TRBJ1-4; the match to TRBD1 covers 7 bases. CDR3 length: 16 amino acids. V was clipped by 3 bases and J by 6 bases; unmatched bases: 11. The germline V gene encodes CDR1 SGDLS and CDR2 YYNGEE. Here the CDR3 reads CASSAFPRQGDEKLFF. CDR3 bases: TGTGCCAGCAGCGCCTTCCCGAGACAGGGTGATGAAAAACTGTTTTTT.

The chain couples TRBV28 to TRBJ2-7, with 8 positions matching TRBD2. The CDR3 sequence is 18 residues long. Trimming removed 1 base from V and 5 bases from J; junction bases left unmatched: 16. Germline CDR1 MDHEN, CDR2 SYDVKM. This chain's CDR3 is CASSLSLSRRAGAHEQYF. The CDR3, as DNA: TGTGCCAGCAGTTTATCTCTTAGTCGTAGAGCGGGAGCACACGAGCAGTACTTC.

This clone was detected only once. The CDR3 DNA follows: TGTGCCAGCAGGCCCGCCGGGGCTGGGATTGGCTACACCTTC. It specifies CASRPAGAGIGYTF. The chain combines TRBV6-1 with TRBJ1-2; D is possibly TRBD1 (5 bases). V was cut by 6 bases and J by 7 bases, with 18 bases left in between. CDR1 and CDR2 from the germline V gene are MNHNS and SASEGT. The CDR3 contains 14 residues.

This chain links TRBV28 with TRBJ1-2; 10 bases align to TRBD1. The CDR3 covers 17 residues. Germline trimming cut 5 bases from V and 4 bases from J; bases unmatched to any gene: 13. The germline gives CDR1 MDHEN, CDR2 SYDVKM. As DNA, the CDR3 is TGTGCCAGCAGTCGAGACCAAACCGGGACAGGGGTCTATGGCTACACCTTC. Protein sequence: CASSRDQTGTGVYGYTF.

The chain carries TRBV16 and TRBJ1-2; 9 nucleotides match TRBD1. Germline V gene sequence: CDR1 KGHSY, CDR2 FQNENV. V lost 0 bases to trimming and J lost 6 bases; unmatched junction nucleotides: 5. This CDR3 has 15 amino acids. CDR3 DNA sequence: TGTGCCAGCAGCCAATCCTTAGGGACAGGGCATGGCTACACCTTC. The encoded protein is CASSQSLGTGHGYTF.

This chain connects TRBV15 to TRBJ2-7; 10 bases line up with TRBD1. The CDR3 loop spans 15 amino acids. Germline CDR1 is LNHNV and CDR2 is YYDKDF (reference sequence). The V segment lost 5 bases and the J segment 2 bases; nucleotides outside the gene matches: 6. The CDR3 is CATSGLDRGPYEQYF. CDR3 nucleotide sequence: TGTGCCACCAGCGGCCTTGACAGGGGGCCCTACGAGCAGTACTTC.

Notes on this clone: The identical CDR3 is also encoded by other nucleotide sequences in the sample. The rearrangement uses TRBV5-1 and TRBJ2-2; 10 bases are shared with TRBD1. The CDR3 extends over 15 amino acids. The V and J ends lost 4 bases and 4 bases, in that order; junction bases with no gene match: 4. Germline V lookup: CDR1 SGHRS, CDR2 YFSETQ. The CDR3 sequence is CASSPGTGVTGELFF. CDR3 nucleotides: TGCGCCAGCAGCCCCGGGACAGGGGTCACCGGGGAGCTGTTTTTT.

This sequence joins TRBV7-9 and TRBJ1-3, with TRBD1 matching 9 bases. CDR3 length: 18 amino acids. Germline V lookup: CDR1 SEHNR, CDR2 FQNEAQ (reference sequence). Trimming removed 3 bases from V and 0 bases from J; junction bases left unmatched: 9. The CDR3 coding sequence is TGTGCCAGCAGCTTGGGCCGTCCGACAGGGGGCTCTGGAAACACCATATATTTT. It translates to CASSLGRPTGGSGNTIYF.

In regard to this clone: Other DNA sequences in the sample encode the same CDR3. The rearrangement joins TRBV27 to TRBJ2-1; D remains unclear. The CDR3 totals 14 residues. Germline V CDR1 and CDR2: MNHEY, SMNVEV (reference sequence). Trimming removed 0 bases from V and 4 bases from J, with 7 bases in between. This CDR3 is CASSLSRGYNEQFF. For the CDR3, the DNA is TGTGCCAGCAGTTTATCCCGTGGGTACAATGAGCAGTTCTTC.

The V gene is TRBV9, the J gene TRBJ1-4; no firm D call. Germline-derived CDR1 and CDR2 are SGDLS and YYNGEE. The CDR3 has 15 amino acids. V lost 0 bases and J lost 7, with 13 bases in between. The CDR3 DNA is TGTGCCAGCAGCGTAGGAGGTGGAGGGCGTGAAAAACTGTTTTTT. It encodes CASSVGGGGREKLFF.

The chain employs TRBV7-7 and TRBJ2-7; D possibly corresponds to TRBD2 (6 bases). The ends were cut back, 0 bases at V and 3 bases at J, with 12 bases in the middle. The CDR3 is 15 amino acids. Germline loops: CDR1 SSHAT, CDR2 FNYEAQ (reference sequence). Written as DNA, the CDR3 is TGTGCCAGCAGCTTAGCGCCGGGACTGGACTACGAGCAGTACTTC. The encoded protein is CASSLAPGLDYEQYF.

The V call is TRBV19, the J call TRBJ2-7; D remains ambiguous. Trimming removed 2 bases from V and 6 bases from J, with 11 bases in between. This CDR3 is 13 amino acids long. The germline CDR1 and CDR2 sequences are LNHDA and SQIVND (reference sequence). The CDR3 DNA sequence: TGTGCCAGTAGTATACTCCATCCGCGCGAGCAGTACTTC. Translation gives CASSILHPREQYF.